This record concerns one T cell receptor (beta chain) sequence. This record belongs to a study of blood T cell repertoires in COVID-19. Profiling relied on immunoSEQ multiplex PCR, and the TCRdb table lists in-frame clones only, not all of them. This table has about 340,000 clones, approximately 86% appearing once. Germline V gives CDR1 MNHEY, CDR2 SMNVEV (reference sequence). The CDR3 is 15 residues long. V lost 6 bases to trimming and J lost 5 bases, with 17 bases between them. The V and J genes are TRBV27 and TRBJ1-5; D not resolved. The sequenced material came from peripheral blood. This TCR came from a woman aged 55-75 years with COVID-19, enrolled during active disease. Here the CDR3 DNA reads TGTGCCAGCAGCCGAAGTATTGTCGGGGATCAGCCCCAGCATTTT. Amino acids: CASSRSIVGDQPQHF.